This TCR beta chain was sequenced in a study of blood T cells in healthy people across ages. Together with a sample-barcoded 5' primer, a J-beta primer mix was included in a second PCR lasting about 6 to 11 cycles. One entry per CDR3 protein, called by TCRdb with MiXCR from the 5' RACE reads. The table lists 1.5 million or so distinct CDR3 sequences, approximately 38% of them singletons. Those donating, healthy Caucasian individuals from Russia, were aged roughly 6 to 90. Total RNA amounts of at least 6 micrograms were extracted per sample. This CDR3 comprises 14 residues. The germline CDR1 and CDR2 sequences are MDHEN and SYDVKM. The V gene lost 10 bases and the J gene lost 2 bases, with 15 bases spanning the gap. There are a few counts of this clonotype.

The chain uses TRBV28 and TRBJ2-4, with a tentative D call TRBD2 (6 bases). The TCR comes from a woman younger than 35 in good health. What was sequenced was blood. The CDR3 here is CATEEAGSKNIQYF. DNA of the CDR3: TGTGCCACCGAGGAGGCGGGGTCCAAAAACATTCAGTACTTC.